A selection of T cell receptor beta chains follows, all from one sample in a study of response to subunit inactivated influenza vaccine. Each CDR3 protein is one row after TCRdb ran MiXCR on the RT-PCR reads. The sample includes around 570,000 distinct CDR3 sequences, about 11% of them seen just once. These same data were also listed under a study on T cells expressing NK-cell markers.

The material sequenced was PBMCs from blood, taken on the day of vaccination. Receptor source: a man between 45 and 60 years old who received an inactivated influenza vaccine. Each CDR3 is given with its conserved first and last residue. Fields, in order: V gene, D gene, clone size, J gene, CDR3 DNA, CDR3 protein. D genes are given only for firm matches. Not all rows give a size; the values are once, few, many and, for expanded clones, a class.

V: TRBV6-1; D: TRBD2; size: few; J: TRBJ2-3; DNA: TGTGCCAGCAGTAGATCCCCTAGCGGGATCAACACAGATACGCAGTATTTT; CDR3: CASSRSPSGINTDTQYF
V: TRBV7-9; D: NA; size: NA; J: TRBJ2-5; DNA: TGTGCCAGCAGCTTTAGGAGCAACCAAGAGACCCAGTACTTC; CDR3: CASSFRSNQETQYF
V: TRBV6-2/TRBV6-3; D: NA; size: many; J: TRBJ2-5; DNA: TGTGCCAGCAGTTACTCGAAGGATGGAGGACAACAACAAGAGACCCAGTACTTC; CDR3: CASSYSKDGGQQQETQYF
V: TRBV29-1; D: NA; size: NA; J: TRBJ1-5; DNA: TGCAGCGTTCAGAATAGCAATCAGCCCCAGCATTTT; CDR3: CSVQNSNQPQHF
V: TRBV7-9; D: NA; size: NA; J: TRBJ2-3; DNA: TGTGCCAGCAGCAGACCAGATACAGATACGCAGTATTTT; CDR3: CASSRPDTDTQYF
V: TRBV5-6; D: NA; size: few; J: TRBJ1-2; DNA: TGTGCCAGCAGGACAGACACTAACTATGGCTACACCTTC; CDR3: CASRTDTNYGYTF
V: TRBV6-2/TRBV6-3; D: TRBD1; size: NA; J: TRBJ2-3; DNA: TGTGCCAGCAGTTACTCGGACGGGACAGGGGAGTGGTACACAGATACGCAGTATTTT; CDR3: CASSYSDGTGEWYTDTQYF
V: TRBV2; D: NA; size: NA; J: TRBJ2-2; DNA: TGTGCCAGCAGTGTTGGGCAATCGAACACCGGGGAGCTGTTTTTT; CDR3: CASSVGQSNTGELFF
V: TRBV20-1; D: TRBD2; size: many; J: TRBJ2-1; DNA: TGCAGTGCTAGCGACATGACTAGCGGGGGAAATGAGCAGTTCTTC; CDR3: CSASDMTSGGNEQFF
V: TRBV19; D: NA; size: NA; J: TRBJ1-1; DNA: TGTGCCAGTGGAAGGGCTGAAGCTTTCTTT; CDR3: CASGRAEAFF
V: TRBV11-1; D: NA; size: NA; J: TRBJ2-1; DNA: TGTGCCAGCAGCTTAGATACAGAATTCTACAATGAGCAGTTCTTC; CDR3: CASSLDTEFYNEQFF
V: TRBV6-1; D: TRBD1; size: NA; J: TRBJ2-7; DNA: TGTGCCAGCAGTCGGGACAGGGGGCCTTCCTACGAGCAGTACTTC; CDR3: CASSRDRGPSYEQYF
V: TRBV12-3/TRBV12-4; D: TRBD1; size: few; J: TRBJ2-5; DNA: TGTGCCAGCAGTTTAGCGCACAGGGGAGAGACCCAGTACTTC; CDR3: CASSLAHRGETQYF
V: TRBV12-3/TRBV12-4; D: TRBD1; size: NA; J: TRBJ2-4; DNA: TGTGCCAGCTGTATCGGGACAGGGGACCTGGGGATTCAGTACTTC; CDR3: CASCIGTGDLGIQYF
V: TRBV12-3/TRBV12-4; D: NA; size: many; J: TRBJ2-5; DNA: TGTGCCAGCAGCCTAGGGGGGGCTCAAGAGACCCAGTACTTC; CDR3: CASSLGGAQETQYF
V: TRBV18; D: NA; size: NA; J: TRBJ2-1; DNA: TGTGCCAGCTCACCGAGTGACAATGAGCAGTTCTTC; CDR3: CASSPSDNEQFF
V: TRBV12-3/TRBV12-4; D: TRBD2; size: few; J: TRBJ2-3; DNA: TGTGCCAGCAGGTCTAGCGGGAGGCCAGATACGCAGTATTTT; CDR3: CASRSSGRPDTQYF
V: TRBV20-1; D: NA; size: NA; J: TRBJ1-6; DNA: TGCAGTGCTAGAGGGGGACATAGTAATTCACCCCTCCACTTT; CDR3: CSARGGHSNSPLHF
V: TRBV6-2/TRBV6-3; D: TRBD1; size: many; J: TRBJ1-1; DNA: TGTGCCAGCAGGGCAGGGGGCATTTGGACTGAAGCTTTCTTT; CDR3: CASRAGGIWTEAFF
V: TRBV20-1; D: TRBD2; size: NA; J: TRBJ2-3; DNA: TGCAGTGCTAGACGGGAGGGTGCAGATACGCAGTATTTT; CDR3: CSARREGADTQYF
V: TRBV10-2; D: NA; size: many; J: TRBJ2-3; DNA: TGCGCCAGCAAACCCGGGACTAGCACAGATACGCAGTATTTT; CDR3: CASKPGTSTDTQYF
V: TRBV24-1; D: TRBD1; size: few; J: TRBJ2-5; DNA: TGTGCCACCAGTGATGTGGGACAGATCGGGACCCAGTACTTC; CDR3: CATSDVGQIGTQYF
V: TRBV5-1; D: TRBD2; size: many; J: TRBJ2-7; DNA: TGCGCCAGCAGCCCCGGTTGGCTAGCGGGGCCCCTCGAGCAGTACTTC; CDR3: CASSPGWLAGPLEQYF
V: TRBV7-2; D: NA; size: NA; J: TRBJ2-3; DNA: TGTGCCAGCAGCTTAGCGGGGGGGGCCCCAGATACGCAGTATTTT; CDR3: CASSLAGGAPDTQYF
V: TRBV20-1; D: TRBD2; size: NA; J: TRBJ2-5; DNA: TGCAGTGCTAGAGAGGCTAGCGGGCAGACCCAGTACTTC; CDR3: CSAREASGQTQYF
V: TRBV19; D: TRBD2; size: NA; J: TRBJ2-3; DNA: TGTGCCAGTACTAATAGCGGGGGGGGCACAGATACGCAGTATTTT; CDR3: CASTNSGGGTDTQYF